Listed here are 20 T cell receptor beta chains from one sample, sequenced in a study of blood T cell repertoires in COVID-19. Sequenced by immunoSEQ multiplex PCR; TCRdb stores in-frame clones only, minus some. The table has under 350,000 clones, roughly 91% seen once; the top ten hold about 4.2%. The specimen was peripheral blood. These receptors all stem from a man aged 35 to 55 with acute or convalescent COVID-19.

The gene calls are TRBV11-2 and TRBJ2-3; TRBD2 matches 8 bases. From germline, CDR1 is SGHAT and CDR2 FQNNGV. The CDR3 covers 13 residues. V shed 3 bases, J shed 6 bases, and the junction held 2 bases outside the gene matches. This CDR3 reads CASSFGLADTQYF. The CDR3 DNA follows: TGTGCCAGCAGCTTCGGACTAGCCGATACGCAGTATTTT. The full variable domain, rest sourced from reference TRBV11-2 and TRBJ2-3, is EAGVAQSPRYKIIEKRQSVAFWCNPISGHATLYWYQQILGQGPKLLIQFQNNGVVDDSQLPKDRFSAERLKGVDSTLKIQPAKLEDSAVYLCASSFGLADTQYFGPGTRLTVL.

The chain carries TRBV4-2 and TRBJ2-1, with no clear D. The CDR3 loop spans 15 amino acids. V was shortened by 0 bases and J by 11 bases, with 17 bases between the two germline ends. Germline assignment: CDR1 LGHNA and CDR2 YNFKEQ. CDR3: CASSQDPQAADKQFF. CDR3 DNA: TGTGCCAGCAGCCAAGATCCCCAGGCCGCTGACAAGCAGTTCTTC.

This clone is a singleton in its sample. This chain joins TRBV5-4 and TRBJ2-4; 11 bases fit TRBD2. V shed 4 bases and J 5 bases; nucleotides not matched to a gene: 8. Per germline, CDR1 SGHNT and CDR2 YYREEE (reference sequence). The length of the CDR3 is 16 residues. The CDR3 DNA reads TGTGCCAGCAGCACAAGTAGCGGGGGGGGCGAAAACATTCAGTACTTC. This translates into CASSTSSGGGENIQYF.

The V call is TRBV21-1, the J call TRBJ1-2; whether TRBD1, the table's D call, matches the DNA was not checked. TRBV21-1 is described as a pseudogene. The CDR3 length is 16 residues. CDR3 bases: TGTGCCAGCAGCAAGGGACACGTAAAGACTAACTATGGCTACACCTTC. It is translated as CASSKGHVKTNYGYTF.

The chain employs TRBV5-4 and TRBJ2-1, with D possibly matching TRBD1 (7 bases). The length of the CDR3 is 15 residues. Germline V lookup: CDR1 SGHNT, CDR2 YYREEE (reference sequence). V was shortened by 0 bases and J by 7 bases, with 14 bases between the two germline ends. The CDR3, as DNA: TGTGCCAGCAGCTTGGGCGTACAGGGGAGGAATGAGCAGTTCTTC. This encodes CASSLGVQGRNEQFF.

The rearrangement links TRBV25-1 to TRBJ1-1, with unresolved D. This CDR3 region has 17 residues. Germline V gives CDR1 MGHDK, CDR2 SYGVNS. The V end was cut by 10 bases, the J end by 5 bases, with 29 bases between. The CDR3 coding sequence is TGTGCCAACCCGTCTCCACACCTGACTTACTTTCTGACTGAAGCTTTCTTT. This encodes CANPSPHLTYFLTEAFF.

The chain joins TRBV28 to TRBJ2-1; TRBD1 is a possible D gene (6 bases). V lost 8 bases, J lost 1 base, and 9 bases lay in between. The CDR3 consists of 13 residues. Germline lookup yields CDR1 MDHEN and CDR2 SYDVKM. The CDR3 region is CASGGGSYNEQFF. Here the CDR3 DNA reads TGTGCCAGCGGGGGCGGGTCCTACAATGAGCAGTTCTTC.

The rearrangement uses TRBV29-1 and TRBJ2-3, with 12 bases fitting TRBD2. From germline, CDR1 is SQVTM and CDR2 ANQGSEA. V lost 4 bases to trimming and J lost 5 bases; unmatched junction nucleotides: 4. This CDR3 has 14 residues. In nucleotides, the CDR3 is TGCAGCGTTGTTACTAGCGGGGGGCAAGATACGCAGTATTTT. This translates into CSVVTSGGQDTQYF.

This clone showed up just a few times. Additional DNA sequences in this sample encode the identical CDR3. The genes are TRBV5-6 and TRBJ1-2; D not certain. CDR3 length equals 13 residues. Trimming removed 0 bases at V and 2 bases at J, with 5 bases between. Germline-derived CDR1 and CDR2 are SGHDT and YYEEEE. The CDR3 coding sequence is TGTGCCAGCAGCTTGGGGCGGAACTATGGCTACACCTTC. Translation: CASSLGRNYGYTF.

DNA of the CDR3: TGTGCCAGTAGTCTGAAGGGGACACGTCGGGCCTATGGCTACACCTTC. Protein: CASSLKGTRRAYGYTF. The chain carries TRBV19 and TRBJ1-2; D may be TRBD1 (6 bases). The CDR3 runs to 16 residues. CDR1 LNHDA and CDR2 SQIVND come from the germline V gene (reference sequence). V was cut by 5 bases and J by 4 bases, with 20 bases left in between.

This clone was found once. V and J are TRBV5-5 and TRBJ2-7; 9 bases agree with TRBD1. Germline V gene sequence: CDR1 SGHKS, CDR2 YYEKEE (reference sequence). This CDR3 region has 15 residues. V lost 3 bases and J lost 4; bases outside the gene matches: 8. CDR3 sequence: CASSSSGTGYYEQYF. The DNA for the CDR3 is TGTGCCAGCAGCTCTTCCGGGACAGGGTATTACGAGCAGTACTTC.

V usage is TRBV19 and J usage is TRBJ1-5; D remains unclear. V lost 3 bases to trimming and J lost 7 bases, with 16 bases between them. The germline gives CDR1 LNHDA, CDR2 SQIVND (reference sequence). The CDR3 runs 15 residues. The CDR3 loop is CASSMPGLRYQPQHF. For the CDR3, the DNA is TGTGCCAGTAGTATGCCAGGCCTTCGATACCAGCCCCAGCATTTT.

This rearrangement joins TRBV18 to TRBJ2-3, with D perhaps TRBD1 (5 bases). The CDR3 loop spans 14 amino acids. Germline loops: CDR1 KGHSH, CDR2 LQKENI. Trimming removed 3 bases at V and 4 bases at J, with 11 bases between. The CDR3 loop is CASSPNSGSDTQYF. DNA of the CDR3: TGTGCCAGCTCACCTAACTCAGGGTCAGATACGCAGTATTTT. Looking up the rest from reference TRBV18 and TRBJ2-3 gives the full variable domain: NAGVMQNPRHLVRRRGQEARLRCSPMKGHSHVYWYRQLPEEGLKFMVYLQKENIIDESGMPKERFSAEFPKEGPSILRIQQVVRGDSAAYFCASSPNSGSDTQYFGPGTRLTVL.

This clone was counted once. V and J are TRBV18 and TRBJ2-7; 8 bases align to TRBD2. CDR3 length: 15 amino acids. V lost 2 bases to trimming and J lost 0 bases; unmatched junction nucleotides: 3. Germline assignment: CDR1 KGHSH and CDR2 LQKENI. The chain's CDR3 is CASSPTSGSSYEQYF. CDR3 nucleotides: TGTGCCAGCTCACCAACCAGCGGGAGCTCCTACGAGCAGTACTTC. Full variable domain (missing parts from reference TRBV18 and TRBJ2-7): NAGVMQNPRHLVRRRGQEARLRCSPMKGHSHVYWYRQLPEEGLKFMVYLQKENIIDESGMPKERFSAEFPKEGPSILRIQQVVRGDSAAYFCASSPTSGSSYEQYFGPGTRLTVT.

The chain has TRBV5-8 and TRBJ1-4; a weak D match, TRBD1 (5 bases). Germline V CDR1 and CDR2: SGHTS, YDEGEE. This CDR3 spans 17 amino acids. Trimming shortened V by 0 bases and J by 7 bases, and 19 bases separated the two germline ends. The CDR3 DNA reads TGTGCCAGCAGCTTGGCCTTCGGGCGCAGGGAGGTTGAAAAACTGTTTTTT. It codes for CASSLAFGRREVEKLFF.

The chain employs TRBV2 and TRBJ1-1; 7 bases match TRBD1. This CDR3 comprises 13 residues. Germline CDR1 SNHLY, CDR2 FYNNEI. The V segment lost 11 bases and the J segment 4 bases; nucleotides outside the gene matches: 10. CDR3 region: CAGKRTGLTEAFF. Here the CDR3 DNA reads TGTGCCGGTAAAAGGACAGGACTCACTGAAGCTTTCTTT.

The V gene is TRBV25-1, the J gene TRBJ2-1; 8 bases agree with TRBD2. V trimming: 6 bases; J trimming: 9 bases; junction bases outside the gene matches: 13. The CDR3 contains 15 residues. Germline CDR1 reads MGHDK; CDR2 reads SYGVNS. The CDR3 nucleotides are TGTGCCAGCAGGGGCGGGTGCGGGGGGAGGGGTGAGCAGTTCTTC. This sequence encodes CASRGGCGGRGEQFF.

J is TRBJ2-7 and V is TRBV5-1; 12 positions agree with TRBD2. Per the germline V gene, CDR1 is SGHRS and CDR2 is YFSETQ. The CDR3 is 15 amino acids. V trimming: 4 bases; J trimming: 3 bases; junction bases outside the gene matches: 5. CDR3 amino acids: CASSPGTSGLYEQYF. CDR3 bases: TGCGCCAGCAGCCCAGGGACTAGCGGGCTCTACGAGCAGTACTTC.

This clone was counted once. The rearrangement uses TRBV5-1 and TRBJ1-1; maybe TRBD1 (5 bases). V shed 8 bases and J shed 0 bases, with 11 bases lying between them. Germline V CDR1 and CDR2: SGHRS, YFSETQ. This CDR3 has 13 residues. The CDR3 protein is CASSEQVNTEAFF. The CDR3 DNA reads TGCGCCAGTTCAGAACAGGTGAACACTGAAGCTTTCTTT.

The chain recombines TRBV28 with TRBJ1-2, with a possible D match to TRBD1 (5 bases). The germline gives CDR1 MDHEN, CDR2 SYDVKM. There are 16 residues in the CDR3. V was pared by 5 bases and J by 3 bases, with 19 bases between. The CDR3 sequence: CASSPTPGTGDYGYTF. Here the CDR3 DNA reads TGTGCCAGCAGTCCTACCCCCGGGACGGGAGACTATGGCTACACCTTC.